This TCR beta chain was recovered during a study of blood T cell repertoires in COVID-19. Study-level information: Acute-phase and convalescent COVID-19 samples originated in the United States, Italy and Spain. Sample material is recorded as cDNA or gDNA derived from T cells, B-cell-depleted T cells, or PBMCs.

CDR3 length equals 13 residues. With 5 bases removed from V and 0 bases from J, the gap between germline ends came to 7 bases. The germline gives CDR1 WSHSY, CDR2 SAAADI. Per the original data handling: Nucleated cell counts were estimated from reference gene primer amplification. Sequenced by immunoSEQ multiplex PCR; TCRdb stores in-frame clones only, minus some. V and J calls and clone size are copied from that table; D and trimming were computed from the DNA. Here the sample spans about 190,000 clones, around 80% being singletons. The rearrangement joins TRBV10-2 to TRBJ1-1; D is unresolved. Sequencing was done on a sample of peripheral blood. This clonotype originated in a man aged 25-40 years with active or convalescent COVID-19. The CDR3 loop reads CASSSQMNTEAFF. CDR3 DNA: TGCGCCAGCAGTTCCCAAATGAACACTGAAGCTTTCTTT.